Shown below are 2 T cell receptor beta chains from a single sample sequenced in a study of identical twins. TCRdb reanalysed the 5' RACE reads using MiXCR and keeps one entry per CDR3 protein. Of 420,000 or so distinct CDR3 sequences in the sample, less than 20% are singletons; the top ten hold approximately 12%. The specimen was naive T cells sorted from blood. Receptors were obtained from a man between 50 and 59 years old in good health.

The chain uses TRBV4-3 and TRBJ2-5, with 8 positions matching TRBD1. V shed 4 bases and J 9 bases; nucleotides not matched to a gene: 13. The CDR3 is 15 amino acids. Germline V lookup: CDR1 LGHNA, CDR2 YSLEER. CDR3 region: CASSLGQGLRAAQYF. CDR3 DNA sequence: TGCGCCAGCAGCCTCGGACAGGGACTGAGGGCGGCCCAGTACTTC.

The chain combines TRBV20-1 with TRBJ2-7; D may be TRBD2 (6 bases). V lost 0 bases to trimming and J lost 3 bases, with 21 bases between them. CDR3 length: 17 residues. Per the germline V gene, CDR1 is DFQATT and CDR2 is SNEGSKA (reference sequence). The CDR3 reads CSAREGGGGGGVYEQYF. CDR3 DNA: TGCAGTGCTAGAGAGGGAGGAGGAGGCGGTGGGGTCTACGAGCAGTACTTC.